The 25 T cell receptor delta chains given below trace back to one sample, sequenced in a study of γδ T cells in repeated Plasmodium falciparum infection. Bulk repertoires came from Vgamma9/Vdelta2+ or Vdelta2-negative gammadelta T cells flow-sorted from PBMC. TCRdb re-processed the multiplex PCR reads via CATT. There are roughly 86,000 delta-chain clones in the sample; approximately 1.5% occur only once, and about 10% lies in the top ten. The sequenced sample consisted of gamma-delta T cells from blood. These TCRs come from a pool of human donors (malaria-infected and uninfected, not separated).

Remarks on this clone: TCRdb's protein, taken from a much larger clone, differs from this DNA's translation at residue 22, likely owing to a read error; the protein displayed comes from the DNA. The CDR3 sequence is CALGERPISRIHTDTGGSRWLAAQLFF. The DNA for the CDR3 is TGTGCTCTTGGGGAACGGCCTATTTCACGCATTCACACGGATACTGGGGGATCCAGGTGGTTGGCAGCACAACTCTTCTTT. The chain carries TRDV1 and TRDJ2; 10 bases align to TRDD3. In germline, CDR1 is TSWWSYY, CDR2 QGS. V lost 1 base, J lost 6 bases, and 38 bases stayed unmatched. CDR3 length: 27 residues.

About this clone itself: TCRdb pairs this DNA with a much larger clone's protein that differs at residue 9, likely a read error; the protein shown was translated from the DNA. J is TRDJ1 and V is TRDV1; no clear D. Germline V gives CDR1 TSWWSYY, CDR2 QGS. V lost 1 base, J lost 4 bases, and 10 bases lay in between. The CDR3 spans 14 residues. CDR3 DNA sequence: TGTGCTCTTGGGGAACGGCGTAAGCACGATAAACTCATCTTT. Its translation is CALGERRKHDKLIF.

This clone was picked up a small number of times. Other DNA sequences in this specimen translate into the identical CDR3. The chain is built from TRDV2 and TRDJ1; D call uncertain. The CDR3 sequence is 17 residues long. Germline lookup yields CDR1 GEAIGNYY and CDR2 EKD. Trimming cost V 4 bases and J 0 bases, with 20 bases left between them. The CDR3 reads CACDTVASDPYTDKLIF. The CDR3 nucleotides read TGTGCCTGTGATACCGTCGCCAGCGACCCGTACACCGATAAACTCATCTTT.

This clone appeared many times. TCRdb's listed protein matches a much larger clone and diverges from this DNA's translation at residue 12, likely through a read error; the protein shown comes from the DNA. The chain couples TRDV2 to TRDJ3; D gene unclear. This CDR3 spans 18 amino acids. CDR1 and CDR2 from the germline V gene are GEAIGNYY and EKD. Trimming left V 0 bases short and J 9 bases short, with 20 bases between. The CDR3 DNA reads TGTGCCTGTGACACCGTCACGCCAGGGGCCAGTGGCACCCGACAGATGTTTTTC. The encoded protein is CACDTVTPGASGTRQMFF.

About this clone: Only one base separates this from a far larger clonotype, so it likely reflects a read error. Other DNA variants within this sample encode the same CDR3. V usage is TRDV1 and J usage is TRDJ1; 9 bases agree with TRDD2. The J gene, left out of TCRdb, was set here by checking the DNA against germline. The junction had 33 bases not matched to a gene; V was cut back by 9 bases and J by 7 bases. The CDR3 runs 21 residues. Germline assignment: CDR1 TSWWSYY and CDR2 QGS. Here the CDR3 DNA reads TGTGCTCTCGCCTCTACGCAGCCTTCCTACCACCAGGGTTCCGAATTAGGTAAACTCATCTTT. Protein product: CALASTQPSYHQGSELGKLIF.

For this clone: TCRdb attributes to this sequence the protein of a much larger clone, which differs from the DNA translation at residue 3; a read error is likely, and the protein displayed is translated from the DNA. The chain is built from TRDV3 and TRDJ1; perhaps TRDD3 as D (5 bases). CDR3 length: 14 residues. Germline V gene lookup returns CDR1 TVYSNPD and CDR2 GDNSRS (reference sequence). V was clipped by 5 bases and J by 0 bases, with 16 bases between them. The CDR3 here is CALGTGRYTDKLIF. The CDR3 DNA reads TGTGCCCTCGGTACTGGTCGGTACACCGATAAACTCATCTTT.

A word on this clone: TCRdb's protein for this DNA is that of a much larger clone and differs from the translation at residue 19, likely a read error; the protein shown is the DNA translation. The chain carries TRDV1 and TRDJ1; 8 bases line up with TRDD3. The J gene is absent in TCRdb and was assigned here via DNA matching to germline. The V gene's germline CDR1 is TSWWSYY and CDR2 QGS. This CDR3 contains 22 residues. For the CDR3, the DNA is TGTGCTCTTGGGGAAGATTGGCCTTCCGCGTGGTGGGGGATCCACTACACCGATAGACTCATCTTT. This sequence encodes CALGEDWPSAWWGIHYTDRLIF.

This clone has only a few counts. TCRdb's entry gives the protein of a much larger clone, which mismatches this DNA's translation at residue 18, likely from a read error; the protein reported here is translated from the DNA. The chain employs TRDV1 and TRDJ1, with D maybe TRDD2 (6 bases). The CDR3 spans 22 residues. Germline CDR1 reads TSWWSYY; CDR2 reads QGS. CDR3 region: CALGEESPPTSASSPYTGKLIF. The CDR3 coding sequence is TGTGCTCTTGGGGAAGAGTCCCCTCCTACCTCTGCTAGCTCTCCGTACACCGGTAAACTCATCTTT.

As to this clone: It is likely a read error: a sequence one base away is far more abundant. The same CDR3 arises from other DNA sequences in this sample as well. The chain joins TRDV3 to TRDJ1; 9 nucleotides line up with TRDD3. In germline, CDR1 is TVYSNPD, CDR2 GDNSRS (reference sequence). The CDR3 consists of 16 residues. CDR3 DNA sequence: TGTGCCTTTAGCGGAGGGGGATACTCCTACACCGACAAACTCATCTTT. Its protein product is CAFSGGGYSYTDKLIF. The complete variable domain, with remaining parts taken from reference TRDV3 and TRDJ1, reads CDKVTQSSPDQTVASGSEVVLLCTYDTVYSNPDLFWYRIRPDYSFQFVFYGDNSRSEGADFTQGRFSVKHILTQKAFHLVISPVRTEDSATYYCAFSGGGYSYTDKLIFGKGTRVTVEP.

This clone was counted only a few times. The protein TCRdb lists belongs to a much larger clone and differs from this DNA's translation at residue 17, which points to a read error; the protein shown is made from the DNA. The CDR3 nucleotides read TGTGCTCTTGGAGAGCCCCTACCCCAATTGGGGGATACGACCGATAAACCCATCTTT. The encoded protein is CALGEPLPQLGDTTDKPIF. The J segment was not called; the V segment is TRDV1; the D call in the table, TRDD3, was not verified against the DNA. This CDR3 region has 19 residues. Germline lookup yields CDR1 TSWWSYY and CDR2 QGS.

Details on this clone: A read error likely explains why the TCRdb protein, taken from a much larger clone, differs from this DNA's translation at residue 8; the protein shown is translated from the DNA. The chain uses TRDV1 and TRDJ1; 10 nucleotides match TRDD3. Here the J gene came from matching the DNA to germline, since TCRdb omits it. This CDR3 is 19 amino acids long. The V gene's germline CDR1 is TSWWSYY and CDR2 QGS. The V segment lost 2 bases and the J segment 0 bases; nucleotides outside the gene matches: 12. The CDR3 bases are TGTGCTCTTGGGGAAGTACCTATAACTGGGGGATTTTACACCGATAAACTCATCTTT. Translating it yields CALGEVPITGGFYTDKLIF.

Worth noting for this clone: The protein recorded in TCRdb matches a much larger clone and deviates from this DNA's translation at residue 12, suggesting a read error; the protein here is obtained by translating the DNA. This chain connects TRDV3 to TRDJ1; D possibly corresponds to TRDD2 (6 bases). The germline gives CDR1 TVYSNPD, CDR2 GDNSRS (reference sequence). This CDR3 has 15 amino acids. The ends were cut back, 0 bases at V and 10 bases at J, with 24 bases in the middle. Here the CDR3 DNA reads TGTGCCTTTAGTTCCTTCCGTCCTGGGAGGGCAAGACTCATCTTT. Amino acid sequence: CAFSSFRPGRARLIF.

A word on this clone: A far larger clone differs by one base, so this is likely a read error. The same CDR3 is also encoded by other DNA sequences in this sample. The chain's CDR3 is CALGERALLGDTVSSWDTRQMFF. DNA of the CDR3: TGTGCCCTTGGGGAAAGAGCACTACTGGGGGATACAGTATCCTCCTGGGACACCCGACAGATGTTTTTC. The V call is TRDV1, the J call TRDJ3; 12 nucleotides line up with TRDD3. No J gene was available from TCRdb, and it was assigned here by a germline match of the DNA. Per the germline V gene, CDR1 is TSWWSYY and CDR2 is QGS. The CDR3 loop spans 23 amino acids.

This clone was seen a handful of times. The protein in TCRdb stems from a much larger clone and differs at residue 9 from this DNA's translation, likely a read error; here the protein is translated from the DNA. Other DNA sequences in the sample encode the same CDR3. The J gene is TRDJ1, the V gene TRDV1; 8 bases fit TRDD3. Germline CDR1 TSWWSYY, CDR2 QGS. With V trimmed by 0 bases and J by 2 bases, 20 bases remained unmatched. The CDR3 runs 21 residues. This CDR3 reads CALGELKSLLKYWGDTDKLIF. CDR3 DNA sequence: TGTGCTCTTGGGGAACTGAAGAGCTTACTAAAGTACTGGGGGGATACCGATAAACTCATCTTT.

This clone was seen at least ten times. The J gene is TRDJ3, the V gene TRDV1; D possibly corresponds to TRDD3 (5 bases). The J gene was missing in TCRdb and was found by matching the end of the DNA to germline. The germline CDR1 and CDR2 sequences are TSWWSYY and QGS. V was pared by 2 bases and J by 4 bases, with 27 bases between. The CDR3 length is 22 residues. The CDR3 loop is CALGEGTRLWGTGEWDTRQMFF. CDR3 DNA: TGTGCTCTTGGGGAAGGGACGCGCCTATGGGGAACCGGGGAGTGGGACACCCGACAGATGTTTTTC.

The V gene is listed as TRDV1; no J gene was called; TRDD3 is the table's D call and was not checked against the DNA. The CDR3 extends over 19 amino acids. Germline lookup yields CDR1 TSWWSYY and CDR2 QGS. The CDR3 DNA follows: TGTGCTCTTGGGGCACCCGCCTTCCCACGAAGCAGCGTACTCCGGGGGATATATTTT. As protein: CALGAPAFPRSSVLRGIYF.

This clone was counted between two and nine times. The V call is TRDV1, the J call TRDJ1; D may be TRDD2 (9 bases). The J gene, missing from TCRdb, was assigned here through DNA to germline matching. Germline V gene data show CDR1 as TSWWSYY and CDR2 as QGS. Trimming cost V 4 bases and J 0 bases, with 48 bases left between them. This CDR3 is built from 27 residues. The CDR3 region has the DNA TGTGCTCTTGGGGTACTGAAGTACCACCTTCCTACACTTCCTAGGGGGATATATCAACCTTACACCGATAAACTCATCTTT. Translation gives CALGVLKYHLPTLPRGIYQPYTDKLIF.

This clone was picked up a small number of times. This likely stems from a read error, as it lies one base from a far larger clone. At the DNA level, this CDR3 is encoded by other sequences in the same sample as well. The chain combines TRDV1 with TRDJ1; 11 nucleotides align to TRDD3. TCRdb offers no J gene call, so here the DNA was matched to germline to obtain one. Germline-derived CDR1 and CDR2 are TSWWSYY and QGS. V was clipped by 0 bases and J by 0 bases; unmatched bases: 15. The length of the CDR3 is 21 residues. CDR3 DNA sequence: TGTGCTCTTGGGGAACTTTCCGCCCCGATGTACTGGGGGATAGACACCGATAAACTCATCTTT. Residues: CALGELSAPMYWGIDTDKLIF.

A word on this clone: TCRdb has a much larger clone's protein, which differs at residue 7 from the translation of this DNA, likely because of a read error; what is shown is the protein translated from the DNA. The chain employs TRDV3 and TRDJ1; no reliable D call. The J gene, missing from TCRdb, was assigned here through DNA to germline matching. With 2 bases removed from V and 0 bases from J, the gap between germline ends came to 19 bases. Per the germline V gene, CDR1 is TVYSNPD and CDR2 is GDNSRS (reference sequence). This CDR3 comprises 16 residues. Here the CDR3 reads CAFYIMEPPYTDKLIF. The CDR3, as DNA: TGTGCCTTTTACATAATGGAGCCTCCGTACACCGATAAACTCATCTTT.

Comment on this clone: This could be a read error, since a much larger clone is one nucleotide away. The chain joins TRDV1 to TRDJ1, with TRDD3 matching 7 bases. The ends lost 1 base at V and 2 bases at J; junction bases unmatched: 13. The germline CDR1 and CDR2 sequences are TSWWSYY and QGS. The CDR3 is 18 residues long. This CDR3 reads CALGEPTRRGMPTDKLIF. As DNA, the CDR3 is TGTGCTCTTGGGGAACCGACCCGACGGGGGATGCCGACCGATAAACTCATCTTT.

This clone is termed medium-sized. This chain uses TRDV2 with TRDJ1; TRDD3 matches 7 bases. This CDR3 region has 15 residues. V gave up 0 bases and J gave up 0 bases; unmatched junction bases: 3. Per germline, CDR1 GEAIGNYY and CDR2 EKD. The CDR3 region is CACDTGGSNTDKLIF. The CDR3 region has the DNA TGTGCCTGTGACACCGGGGGATCCAACACCGATAAACTCATCTTT.

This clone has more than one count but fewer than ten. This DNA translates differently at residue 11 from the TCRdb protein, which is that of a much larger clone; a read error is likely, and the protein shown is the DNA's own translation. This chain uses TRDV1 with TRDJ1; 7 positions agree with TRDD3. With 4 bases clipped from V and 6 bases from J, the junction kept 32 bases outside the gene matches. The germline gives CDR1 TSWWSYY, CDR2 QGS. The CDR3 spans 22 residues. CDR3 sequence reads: CALGASPIPYCGIQSSNHKLIF. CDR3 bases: TGTGCTCTTGGGGCCTCTCCAATTCCCTACTGTGGGATACAGTCCTCAAATCATAAACTCATCTTT.

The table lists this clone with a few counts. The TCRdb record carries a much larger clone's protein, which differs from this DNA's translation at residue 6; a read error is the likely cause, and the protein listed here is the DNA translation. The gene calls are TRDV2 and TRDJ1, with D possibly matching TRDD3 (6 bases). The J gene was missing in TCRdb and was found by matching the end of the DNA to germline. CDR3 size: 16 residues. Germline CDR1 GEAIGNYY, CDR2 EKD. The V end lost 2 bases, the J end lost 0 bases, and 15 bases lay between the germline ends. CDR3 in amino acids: CACDKGDPVYTDKLIF. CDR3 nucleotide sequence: TGTGCCTGTGACAAAGGGGATCCGGTTTACACCGATAAACTCATCTTT.

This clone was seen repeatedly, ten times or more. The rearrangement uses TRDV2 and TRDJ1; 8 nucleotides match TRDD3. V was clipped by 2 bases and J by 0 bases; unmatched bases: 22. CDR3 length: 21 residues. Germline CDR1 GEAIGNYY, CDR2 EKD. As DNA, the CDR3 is TGTGCCTGTGACAGTCTCCCTGGGGGACCCCGACATGGTACTAACACCGATAAACTCATCTTT. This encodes CACDSLPGGPRHGTNTDKLIF.

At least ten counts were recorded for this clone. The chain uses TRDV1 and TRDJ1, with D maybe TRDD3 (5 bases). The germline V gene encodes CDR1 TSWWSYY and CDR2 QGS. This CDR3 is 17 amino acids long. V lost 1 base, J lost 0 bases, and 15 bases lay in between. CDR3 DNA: TGTGCTCTTGGGGAACCGACACTGGACTTGAACACCGATAAACTCATCTTT. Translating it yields CALGEPTLDLNTDKLIF.